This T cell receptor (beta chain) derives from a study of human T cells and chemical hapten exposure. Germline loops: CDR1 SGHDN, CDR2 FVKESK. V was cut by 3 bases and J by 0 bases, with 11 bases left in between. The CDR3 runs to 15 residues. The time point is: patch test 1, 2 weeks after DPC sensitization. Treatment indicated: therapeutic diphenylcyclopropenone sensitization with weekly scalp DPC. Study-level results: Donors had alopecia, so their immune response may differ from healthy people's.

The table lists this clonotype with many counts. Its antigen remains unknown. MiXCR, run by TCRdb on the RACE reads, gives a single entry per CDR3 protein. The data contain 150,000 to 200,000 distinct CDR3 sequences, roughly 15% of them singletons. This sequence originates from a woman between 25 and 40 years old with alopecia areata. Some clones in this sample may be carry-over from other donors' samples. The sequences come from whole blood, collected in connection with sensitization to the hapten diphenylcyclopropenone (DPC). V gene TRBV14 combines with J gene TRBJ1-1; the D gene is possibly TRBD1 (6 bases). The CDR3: CASSQGGALNTEAFF. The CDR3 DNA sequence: TGTGCCAGCAGCCAGGGGGGGGCTTTGAACACTGAAGCTTTCTTT.